This entry describes one T cell receptor (beta chain). The CDR3 contains 12 residues. Trimming cost V 0 bases and J 5 bases, with 7 bases left between them. Germline-derived CDR1 and CDR2 are GTSNPN and SVGIG (reference sequence). The entry originates in a study of spatial heterogeneity in lung cancer. The time point is: sample taken at primary tumor resection. Donors were some 72 untreated early-stage non-small cell lung cancer patients. From tumor, nontumor lung or frozen PBMC, whole RNA was taken unsorted for sequencing. Each CDR3 protein gets one entry after TCRdb re-called the 5' RACE reads with MiXCR. This sample has 85,000 to 100,000 distinct CDR3 sequences, with 12% found just once.

The chain links TRBV30 to TRBJ2-5; D unresolved. The material was PBMCs, obtained at surgery. This sequence originates from a male donor with early-stage non-small cell lung cancer. This CDR3 reads CAWSVRRETQYF. DNA of the CDR3: TGTGCCTGGAGTGTACGGCGGGAGACCCAGTACTTC.